What follows are 5 T cell receptor beta chains derived from one specimen sequenced in a study of blood T cell repertoires in COVID-19. Method: immunoSEQ multiplex PCR; TCRdb's copy keeps in-frame clones and lacks some. The profile shows more than 350,000 clones, 75% to 90% of them singletons. The sequencing input was PBMCs or T cells enriched from blood (not recorded which). The receptors come from a young man who had recovered from COVID-19.

The rearrangement joins TRBV27 to TRBJ1-6; D remains ambiguous. Trimming took 3 bases from V and 8 from J, leaving 14 bases between them. The CDR3 has 15 amino acids. Germline CDR1 and CDR2: MNHEY and SMNVEV (reference sequence). The CDR3 loop reads CASSLHEARDSPLHF. In nucleotides, the CDR3 is TGTGCCAGCAGTTTGCACGAGGCGAGGGATTCACCCCTCCACTTT.

The chain recombines TRBV28 with TRBJ2-1, with D perhaps matching TRBD2 (6 bases). Germline V CDR1 and CDR2: MDHEN, SYDVKM. V lost 5 bases, J lost 3 bases, and 14 bases lay in between. The CDR3 spans 15 residues. CDR3 protein: CASSAGFRNYNEQFF. CDR3 in DNA: TGTGCCAGCAGTGCGGGGTTTAGAAACTACAATGAGCAGTTCTTC.

The chain is built from TRBV4-2 and TRBJ2-7, with D unresolved. The V gene's germline CDR1 is LGHNA and CDR2 YNFKEQ. V lost 0 bases and J 6 bases, leaving 21 bases between the germline ends. The CDR3 has 17 residues. This CDR3 is CASSQEGLRLGTFEQYF. CDR3 sequence (DNA): TGTGCCAGCAGCCAAGAAGGCCTACGCCTGGGCACGTTCGAGCAGTACTTC.

CDR3 in amino acids: CASSLRGLVSGELFF. The CDR3 DNA follows: TGTGCCAGCAGCTTACGTGGACTAGTGTCCGGGGAGCTGTTTTTT. This sequence joins TRBV7-9 and TRBJ2-2; 7 bases are a match to TRBD2. CDR3 length equals 15 residues. V gave up 2 bases and J gave up 6 bases; unmatched junction bases: 6. Germline CDR1 and CDR2: SEHNR and FQNEAQ (reference sequence).

The V and J genes are TRBV6-5 and TRBJ2-1; TRBD1 aligns across 8 bases. Trimming took 2 bases from V and 7 from J; bases not matched to a gene: 10. Looked up from germline, CDR1 is MNHEY and CDR2 is SVGAGI. This CDR3 contains 16 residues. CDR3 sequence (DNA): TGTGCCAGCAGTTACGACCCCAGGGGGCGAGAAAATGAGCAGTTCTTC. Residues: CASSYDPRGRENEQFF.